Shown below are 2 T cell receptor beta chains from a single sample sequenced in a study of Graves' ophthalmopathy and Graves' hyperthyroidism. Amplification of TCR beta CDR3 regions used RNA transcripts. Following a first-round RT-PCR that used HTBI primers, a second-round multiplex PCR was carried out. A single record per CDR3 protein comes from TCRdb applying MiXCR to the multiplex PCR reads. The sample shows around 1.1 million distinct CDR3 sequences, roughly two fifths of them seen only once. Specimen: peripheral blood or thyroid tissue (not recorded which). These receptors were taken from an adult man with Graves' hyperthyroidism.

The CDR3 protein is CASSPLTATPSLEAFF. CDR3 DNA sequence: TGTGCCAGCAGTCCCCTGACAGCTACGCCATCCCTTGAAGCTTTCTTT. The genes are TRBV12-3 or TRBV12-4 and TRBJ1-1; possible D gene TRBD1, 5 bases. Trimming took 5 bases from V and 7 from J, leaving 23 bases between them. The length of the CDR3 is 16 residues.

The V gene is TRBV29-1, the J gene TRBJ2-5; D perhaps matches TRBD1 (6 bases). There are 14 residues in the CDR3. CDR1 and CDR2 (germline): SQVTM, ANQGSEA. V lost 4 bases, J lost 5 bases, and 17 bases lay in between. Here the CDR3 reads CSVVGAGDRETQYF. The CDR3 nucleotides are TGCAGCGTTGTCGGGGCAGGGGATAGGGAGACCCAGTACTTC.